One T cell receptor beta chain is described in this entry. No antigen is known for it. The sample holds no much larger clone one base away, and base qualities are not on file. The data are from a study of T cell responses to AZD1222 COVID-19 vaccine (dated by TCRdb to the early 2020s). Some background on the complete study: AZD1222 recipients whose second dose came at about 4 weeks and those whose second dose came at about 12 weeks were combined into one group, since spike-specific TCR depth and breadth did not differ between the two schedules. TCR sequencing covered roughly 230 trial participants: around 210 given two doses of AZD1222 and approximately 25 given two doses of MenACWY control vaccine. Trial participants were enrolled into age subgroups of 18-55, 56-69 and 70-plus years, which contained approximately 150, 28 and 58 TCR-sequenced participants, respectively. What the authors observed across the whole study: Conclusions about previously exposed vaccinees are limited because only six or seven AZD1222 recipients were SARS-CoV-2 seropositive at baseline. The vaccine-associated CD4 TCRs covered the entire spike protein, and the dominant responses fell in regions 160-218 and 743-854. Most participants were white British and females outnumbered males, and the authors suggested that clonal diversity may have been underestimated. Because no day 14 peak-response samples were available, repertoires were characterized only after the peak T cell response. The 56-69-year group was small, and its depth increase did not reach significance, likely because of low power. After two AZD1222 doses, both the breadth and the depth of spike-specific TCRs were significantly higher than at day 0 and than in MenACWY recipients. Epitopes outside the regions mutated in the B.1.351 and B.1.1.7 variants were reportedly recognized by nearly half of the unique spike-specific TCRs.

The CDR3 regions of human TCRbeta chains were analyzed by immunosequencing. In the authors' own workflow: Repertoire TCRs were checked for matches against a reference library of SARS-CoV-2-specific TCRs that had been generated using the MIRA antigen-specificity platform. Breadth was defined as the fraction of unique TCRs that were SARS-CoV-2-associated. Depth was defined as the fraction of total T cells that were SARS-CoV-2-associated. Using the MIRA data, every spike-specific TCR was mapped to the spike region that the TCR reacted to and assigned to either a CD4 or a CD8 class. Log10-transformed breadth and depth values were compared by one-way ANOVA with Sidak's multiple comparisons tests. Sourced from immuneACCESS, this table was stored by TCRdb with only in-frame sequences that have V and J called. A share of the clones is absent; for the studies checked, an unresolved V gene accounts for under half, and the remainder has no known explanation. The V and J calls and clone size were taken over from that table, and D and trimming were inferred from the DNA. Across this sample there are approximately 160,000 clones, with approximately 90% seen only once. The ten largest clones add up to about 4.2% of the sample.

The intended sense of this specimen's time point label: baseline before first vaccination. Vaccinee samples were obtained from the UK trials COV001 and COV002, which included a single-blind randomized controlled phase 2/3 trial of AZD1222 (ChAdOx1 nCoV-19) in healthy adults. For TCRbeta chain sequencing, PBMC samples were collected from trial participants at day 0 and at day 28 after the second dose. Trimming takes 9 bases off V and 3 bases off J; junction bases not matched to a gene: 6. Taken from cysteine to phenylalanine, the CDR3 has 13 residues. Here the CDR3 DNA is all that survives: 39 bases in frame from base 1. For CDR1 and CDR2, the germline V gene lists ENHRY and SYGVKD.

The receptor's source is an adult in good health. Recombination joined TRBV10-3 with TRBJ2-3, with 7 junctional bases fitting TRBD2. The starting material was peripheral blood, obtained on day 0 of AZD1222 vaccination. The CDR3 here reads CAIAGQPTDTQYF. The nucleotides read TGTGCCATAGCGGGGCAGCCGACAGATACGCAGTATTTT.